One and the same sample provided the 31 T cell receptor beta chains below, sequenced in a study of tumor-infiltrating lymphocytes in primary liver carcinoma. With around 520 ng total RNA as template and a constant-region primer, TCR beta cDNA was made. It was through three nested multiplex PCR rounds of slightly modified ARM-PCR that TCR beta libraries arose. In the first two PCR rounds, TRBV1-TRBV30 forward primers were paired with a C-beta reverse primer, and each round lasted about 10 cycles. Via MiXCR, TCRdb re-called the multiplex PCR reads, giving one row per CDR3 protein. This sample has under 45,000 distinct CDR3 sequences, with roughly 74% found just once. Investigators took RNA and DNA out together from 20-30 mg of unsorted bulk tissue. Material for sequencing was liver tumor tissue from sampling region 4. Subset given: tumor region T4, right-lateral pole. Source of these receptors: a man aged 40-55 years with primary liver carcinoma and hepatitis B virus infection.

This clonotype was observed a few times. CDR3 sequence reads: CSGGPNNSPLHF. The CDR3 coding sequence is TGCAGTGGGGGACCGAATAATTCACCCCTCCACTTT. The V call is TRBV20-1, the J call TRBJ1-6; D is possibly TRBD1 (5 bases). From germline, CDR1 is DFQATT and CDR2 SNEGSKA (reference sequence). Deletions cut 7 bases from V and 5 bases from J, with 9 bases between. The CDR3 sequence is 12 residues long.

The V gene is TRBV15, the J gene TRBJ2-5, with D perhaps being TRBD1 or TRBD2 (6 bases each). V lost 7 bases to trimming and J lost 5 bases, with 14 bases between them. Germline V lookup: CDR1 LNHNV, CDR2 YYDKDF (reference sequence). The CDR3 has 13 amino acids. CDR3 nucleotide sequence: TGTGCCACCACCCGAGGGGGGCTGGAGACCCAGTACTTC. Residues: CATTRGGLETQYF.

This chain joins TRBV13 and TRBJ2-7; D ambiguous. The CDR3 runs to 14 residues. Germline V gene data show CDR1 as PRHDT and CDR2 as FYEKMQ (reference sequence). DNA of the CDR3: TGTGTCAGTAGCTCCTATACTTATTCGGGCGAGCAGTACTTC. Its protein product is CVSSSYTYSGEQYF. The complete variable domain, with remaining parts taken from reference TRBV13 and TRBJ2-7, reads AAGVIQSPRHLIKEKRETATLKCYPIPRHDTVYWYQQGPGQDPQFLISFYEKMQSDKGSIPDRFSAQQFSDYHSELNMSSLELGDSALYFCVSSSYTYSGEQYFGPGTRLTVT.

This rearrangement joins TRBV24-1 to TRBJ2-3, with D possibly called TRBD1 or TRBD2 (5 bases each). CDR3 length: 16 amino acids. CDR1 KGHDR and CDR2 SFDVKD come from the germline V gene. V lost 5 bases and J lost 0, with 14 bases in between. CDR3 coding DNA: TGTGCCACCAGTGTGAGGGGAACGACCAGCACAGATACGCAGTATTTT. Protein product: CATSVRGTTSTDTQYF.

Sample share makes this clonotype medium-sized (0.01 to 0.1%). The rearrangement links TRBV5-1 to TRBJ1-2; 11 bases fit TRBD1. Trimming took 4 bases from V and 6 from J; bases not matched to a gene: 5. The length of the CDR3 is 14 residues. CDR1 and CDR2 (germline): SGHRS, YFSETQ. The CDR3 region has the DNA TGCGCCAGCAGCCCTTGGACAGGGGGCGATGGCTACACCTTC. Its protein is CASSPWTGGDGYTF. The full variable domain, in which reference TRBV5-1 and TRBJ1-2 provide the parts outside the CDR3, is KAGVTQTPRYLIKTRGQQVTLSCSPISGHRSVSWYQQTPGQGLQFLFEYFSETQRNKGNFPGRFSGRQFSNSRSEMNVSTLELGDSALYLCASSPWTGGDGYTFGSGTRLTVV.

The chain recombines TRBV14 with TRBJ2-7, with 10 bases matching TRBD2. The CDR3 is made up of 15 amino acids. Germline assignment: CDR1 SGHDN and CDR2 FVKESK. Trimming took 9 bases from V and 1 from J; bases not matched to a gene: 9. The CDR3 bases are TGTGCCAGTAGGCAAGGACTAGCGGCATCCTACGAGCAGTACTTC. Translating it yields CASRQGLAASYEQYF.

This clonotype appeared many times. The CDR3 reads CASSMDRNQPQHF. CDR3 nucleotide sequence: TGTGCCAGTAGTATGGACCGCAATCAGCCCCAGCATTTT. The rearrangement links TRBV19 to TRBJ1-5; D is undetermined. The CDR3 runs 13 residues. The V and J ends lost 3 bases and 2 bases respectively, with 5 bases between them. The germline V gene encodes CDR1 LNHDA and CDR2 SQIVND (reference sequence).

The rearrangement joins TRBV5-6 to TRBJ2-7; TRBD2 aligns across 8 bases. Germline lookup yields CDR1 SGHDT and CDR2 YYEEEE. The CDR3 is 16 amino acids. J gave up 3 bases and V 2 bases, and 10 bases lay outside the gene matches. The DNA of the CDR3 is TGTGCCAGCAGCTTAAGGGGACTAGTGAGGAACTACGAGCAGTACTTC. This encodes CASSLRGLVRNYEQYF.

Sample share makes this clonotype large. The chain recombines TRBV29-1 with TRBJ2-3, with D unclear. The CDR3 runs to 12 residues. CDR1 and CDR2 from the germline V gene are SQVTM and ANQGSEA. Trimming removed 4 bases from V and 2 bases from J, with 7 bases in between. The CDR3: CSVAPSTDTQYF. Written as DNA, the CDR3 is TGCAGCGTTGCCCCTTCCACAGATACGCAGTATTTT.

In regard to this clonotype: The junction shows a germline mismatch at one end, possibly a read error. V is TRBV7-9 and J is TRBJ2-7, with D possibly being TRBD1 (6 bases). The CDR3 consists of 15 residues. In germline, CDR1 is SEHNR, CDR2 FQNEAQ (reference sequence). CDR3 nucleotide sequence: TGTGCCAGCAGCTTAGTGACAGGCGGTACCTACGGGCAGTACTTC. Translation gives CASSLVTGGTYGQYF.

On this clonotype: A read error may produce the germline difference seen at one junction end. The chain recombines TRBV11-3 with TRBJ2-1; no clear D gene. CDR1 SGHNT and CDR2 YENEEA come from the germline V gene. This CDR3 has 14 amino acids. The CDR3 sequence: CVSSLVDSNNEQFF. The DNA for the CDR3 is TGTGTCAGCAGCTTAGTCGACTCGAACAATGAGCAGTTCTTC.

On this clonotype: This could be a read error, since a much larger clone is one nucleotide away. This chain joins TRBV6-4 and TRBJ2-2; D is undetermined. Germline assignment: CDR1 MRHNA and CDR2 SNTAGT. V gave up 2 bases and J gave up 6 bases, with 10 bases separating them. The CDR3 covers 14 residues. The CDR3 protein is CASSDGRRAGELFF. CDR3 nucleotides: TGTGCCAGCAGTGACGGACGAAGGGCCGGGGAGCTGTTTTTT.

Concerning this clonotype itself: The DNA is left out, because the CDR3 cannot be placed on it with certainty; the CDR3 is given as TCRdb lists it. This chain links TRBV29-1 with TRBJ1-1; the tabulated D call, TRBD1, remains unverified against the DNA. With termini counted, the CDR3 has 12 amino acids. CDR1 SQVTM and CDR2 ANQGSEA come from the germline V gene. Here the CDR3 reads CTVGWGATEALF.

The genes are TRBV4-2 and TRBJ2-2; D is possibly TRBD1 or TRBD2 (5 bases each). CDR3 length equals 14 residues. V lost 9 bases to trimming and J lost 3 bases, with 14 bases between them. CDR1 LGHNA and CDR2 YNFKEQ come from the germline V gene. The CDR3 here is CASNQVGDTGELFF. The CDR3 region has the DNA TGTGCCAGTAACCAAGTGGGGGACACCGGGGAGCTGTTTTTT.

As concerns this clonotype: At one boundary the junction diverges from the germline segment, which might be a read error. The gene calls are TRBV7-9 and TRBJ2-1; D possibly corresponds to TRBD2 (7 bases). The CDR3 is 14 amino acids. CDR1 is SEHNR, CDR2 FQNEAQ, per germline (reference sequence). For the CDR3, the DNA is TGTGCTAGCAGCCTTCCCGGGGGGCGGAATGAGCTGTTCTTC. Its protein is CASSLPGGRNELFF.

Remarks on this clonotype: Because the CDR3 is missing its conserved closing phenylalanine or tryptophan, this is likely a read error. The chain couples TRBV5-4 to TRBJ2-7; D gene uncertain. The ends were cut back, 4 bases at V and 7 bases at J, with 18 bases in the middle. Germline CDR1 SGHNT, CDR2 YYREEE (reference sequence). This CDR3 contains 14 residues. CDR3 residues: CASSPDLSSSEQYL. CDR3 DNA sequence: TGTGCCAGCAGCCCCGACCTCTCATCAAGTGAGCAGTACTTA.

As to this clonotype: Since no conserved phenylalanine or tryptophan closes the CDR3, a read error is the likely cause. V usage is TRBV6-5 and J usage is TRBJ2-3; TRBD2 aligns across 12 bases. This CDR3 has 15 amino acids. Unmatched junction bases numbered 7, after V lost 9 bases and J lost 3 bases. Per germline, CDR1 MNHEY and CDR2 SVGAGI. DNA of the CDR3: TGTGCCAGTAACACAGGACTAGCGGGAACAGATACGCAGTATTCT. Its translation: CASNTGLAGTDTQYS.

Sample share makes this clonotype medium-sized. This rearrangement joins TRBV6-1 to TRBJ2-4; no firm D call. Germline V gene lookup returns CDR1 MNHNS and CDR2 SASEGT. This CDR3 spans 15 amino acids. Trimming pared 4 bases from V and 0 bases from J, leaving 10 bases between. In DNA, the CDR3 is TGTGCCAGCAGTGCCAGGATGCTAGCCAAAAACATTCAGTACTTC. Protein sequence: CASSARMLAKNIQYF.

As regards this clonotype: No conserved phenylalanine or tryptophan is present at the end of the CDR3, so a read error is the likely explanation. The chain combines TRBV10-3 with TRBJ1-1, with TRBD1 matching over 7 bases. Germline V lookup: CDR1 ENHRY, CDR2 SYGVKD. This CDR3 comprises 16 residues. The CDR3 loop is CAIRGRSQGLNTEAFS. The CDR3 region has the DNA TGTGCCATCAGGGGGAGGTCACAGGGGTTGAACACTGAGGCTTTCTCT.

This clonotype was found a few times. The chain couples TRBV6-6 to TRBJ2-4, with 9 positions matching TRBD1. This CDR3 is 13 amino acids long. CDR1 and CDR2 from the germline V gene are MNHNY and SVGAGI (reference sequence). J gave up 5 bases and V 10 bases, and 6 bases lay outside the gene matches. CDR3 in amino acids: CANRDRAENIQYF. CDR3 bases: TGTGCCAACAGGGACAGGGCCGAAAACATTCAGTACTTC.

With regard to this clonotype: A read error may explain this, as a much larger clone is one base away. CDR3 nucleotides: TGCGCCAGCAGAACCCCCAGCGCGGACAGGAACCAAAGCACAGATACGCAGTATTTT. Protein: CASRTPSADRNQSTDTQYF. The chain couples TRBV5-1 to TRBJ2-3; 7 nucleotides align to TRBD1. From germline, CDR1 is SGHRS and CDR2 YFSETQ. CDR3 length: 19 amino acids. V was clipped by 5 bases and J by 0 bases; unmatched bases: 18.

A remark on this clonotype: The junction departs from the called germline gene at one end, perhaps through a read error. The rearrangement links TRBV6-2 or TRBV6-3 to TRBJ1-1; weak D call: TRBD1 (6 bases). Germline V gives CDR1 MNHEY, CDR2 SVGEGT. The CDR3 has 14 residues. CDR3 region: CANRRGGMSTEVFF. Here the CDR3 DNA reads TGTGCCAATCGGCGAGGGGGGATGAGCACTGAAGTTTTCTTT.

Comments on this clonotype: At one boundary the junction diverges from the germline segment, which might be a read error. V and J are TRBV19 and TRBJ2-2, with TRBD1 as a possible D gene (5 bases). CDR1 and CDR2 (germline): LNHDA, SQIVND (reference sequence). CDR3 length equals 14 residues. The CDR3 loop is CASMSTEATAELFF. CDR3 nucleotide sequence: TGTGCCAGTATGTCGACAGAGGCCACCGCGGAGCTGTTTTTT.

In the case of this clonotype: One end of the junction does not line up with germline, which may come from a read error. Here the CDR3 DNA reads TGCGCTATCAGCCAAGACGAGAGTACGGGTGAGCAATTCTTC. This translates into CAISQDESTGEQFF. The chain joins TRBV4-1 to TRBJ2-1; D uncertain. The CDR3 spans 14 residues. From germline, CDR1 is MGHRA and CDR2 YSYEKL.

Comment on this clonotype: The conserved phenylalanine or tryptophan is not found at the CDR3 terminus, so this likely reflects a read error. V usage is TRBV6-5 and J usage is TRBJ2-7, with 8 bases that match TRBD1. The germline V gene encodes CDR1 MNHEY and CDR2 SVGAGI. The junction had 5 bases not matched to a gene; V was cut back by 6 bases and J by 4 bases. The CDR3 runs 13 residues. The CDR3 region is CASRGTGEYEQYL. As DNA, the CDR3 is TGTGCCAGCAGGGGGACAGGTGAGTACGAGCAGTACCTT.

As to this clonotype: The CDR3 ends on some other residue instead of the conserved phenylalanine or tryptophan, so this is likely a read error. This sequence joins TRBV4-1 and TRBJ2-6; D not resolved. Trimming took off 8 bases at V and 3 bases at J, with 8 bases between the two ends. CDR3 size: 13 residues. The germline gives CDR1 MGHRA, CDR2 YSYEKL. CDR3 bases: TGCGCCAGCTACCAAGTTGGGGCCAACGTCCTGACTCTC. The encoded protein is CASYQVGANVLTL.

Concerning this clonotype itself: Being one base from a much bigger clone, this may be a read error. The chain has TRBV20-1 and TRBJ1-1, with 10 bases matching TRBD1. The CDR3 sequence is 14 residues long. Looked up from germline, CDR1 is DFQATT and CDR2 is SNEGSKA (reference sequence). This CDR3 reads CSVRVTTGGPEAFF. DNA for the CDR3: TGCAGTGTTAGAGTGACGACAGGGGGCCCAGAAGCTTTCTTT.

In regard to this clonotype: The junction and the germline gene differ at one end; a read error may be behind it. The chain uses TRBV4-3 and TRBJ2-7; D not resolved. The V gene's germline CDR1 is LGHNA and CDR2 YSLEER. The CDR3 is made up of 13 amino acids. The CDR3 region has the DNA TGTGCCAGCAACCAAGAACAGAGCTACGAGCAGTACTTC. This sequence encodes CASNQEQSYEQYF.

Remarks on this clonotype: One end of the junction does not line up with germline, which may come from a read error. This chain joins TRBV29-1 and TRBJ1-5; tentative D call: TRBD1 (5 bases). Germline CDR1 is SQVTM and CDR2 is ANQGSEA. The CDR3 is 14 amino acids. The CDR3: CSVTEGQTGQSQHF. The CDR3 DNA follows: TGCAGCGTCACTGAAGGACAAACCGGTCAGTCCCAACATTTT.

Turning to this clonotype: An end of the junction differs from the germline gene, which may be a read error. The chain employs TRBV6-1 and TRBJ2-4; D may correspond to TRBD1 or TRBD2 (6 bases each). This CDR3 comprises 16 residues. Germline V gene sequence: CDR1 MNHNS, CDR2 SASEGT. DNA for the CDR3: TGTGCCAGCAGTGCCATAGGGGGGTTCGGCAAAAGCATTCGGTACTTC. Its translation: CASSAIGGFGKSIRYF.

Of note for this clonotype: An end of the junction differs from the germline gene, which may be a read error. The chain joins TRBV6-1 to TRBJ2-6; perhaps TRBD1 as D (5 bases). This CDR3 comprises 15 residues. Germline assignment: CDR1 MNHNS and CDR2 SASEGT. CDR3 loop: CASSELSQGAYVLTF. The CDR3 DNA follows: TGTGCCAGCAGTGAGTTGTCCCAAGGGGCCTACGTCCTGACTTTC.